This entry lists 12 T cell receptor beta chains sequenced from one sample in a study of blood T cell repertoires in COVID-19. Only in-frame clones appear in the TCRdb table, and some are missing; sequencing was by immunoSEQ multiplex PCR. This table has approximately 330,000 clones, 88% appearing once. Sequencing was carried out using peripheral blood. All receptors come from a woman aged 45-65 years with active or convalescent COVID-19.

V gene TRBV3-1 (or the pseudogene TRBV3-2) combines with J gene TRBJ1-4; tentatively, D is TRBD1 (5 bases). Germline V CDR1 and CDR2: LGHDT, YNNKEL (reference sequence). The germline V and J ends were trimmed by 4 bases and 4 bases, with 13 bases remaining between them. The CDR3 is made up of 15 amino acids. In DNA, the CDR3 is TGTGCCAGCAGCCCCCCCGGACATATTAATGAAAAACTGTTTTTT. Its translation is CASSPPGHINEKLFF.

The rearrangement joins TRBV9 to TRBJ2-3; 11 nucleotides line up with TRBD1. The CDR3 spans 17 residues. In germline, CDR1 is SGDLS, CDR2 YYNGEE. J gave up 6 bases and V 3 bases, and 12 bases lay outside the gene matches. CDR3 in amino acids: CASSGLVGDRGADTQYF. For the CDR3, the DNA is TGTGCCAGCAGCGGCCTAGTAGGGGACAGGGGGGCCGATACGCAGTATTTT.

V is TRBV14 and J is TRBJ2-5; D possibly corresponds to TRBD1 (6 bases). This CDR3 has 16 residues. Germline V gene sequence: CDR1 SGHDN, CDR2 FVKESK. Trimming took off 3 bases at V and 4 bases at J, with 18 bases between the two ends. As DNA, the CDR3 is TGTGCCAGCAGCCAGATTTACCCTGGGGGCGGAGAGACCCAGTACTTC. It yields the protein CASSQIYPGGGETQYF.

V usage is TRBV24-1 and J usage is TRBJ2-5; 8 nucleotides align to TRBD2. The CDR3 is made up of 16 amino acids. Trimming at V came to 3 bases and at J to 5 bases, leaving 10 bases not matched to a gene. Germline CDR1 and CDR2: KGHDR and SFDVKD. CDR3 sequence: CATSDPAGGGGETQYF. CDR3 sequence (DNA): TGTGCCACCAGTGATCCGGCGGGGGGCGGTGGGGAGACCCAGTACTTC.

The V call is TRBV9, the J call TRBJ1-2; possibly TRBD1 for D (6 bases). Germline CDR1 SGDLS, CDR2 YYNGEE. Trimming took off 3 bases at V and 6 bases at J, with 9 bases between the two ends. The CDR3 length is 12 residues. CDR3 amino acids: CASSGPGDGYTF. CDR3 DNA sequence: TGTGCCAGCAGCGGGCCAGGGGATGGCTACACCTTC. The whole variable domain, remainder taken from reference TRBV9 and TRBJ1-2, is DSGVTQTPKHLITATGQRVTLRCSPRSGDLSVYWYQQSLDQGLQFLIQYYNGEERAKGNILERFSAQQFPDLHSELNLSSLELGDSALYFCASSGPGDGYTFGSGTRLTVV.

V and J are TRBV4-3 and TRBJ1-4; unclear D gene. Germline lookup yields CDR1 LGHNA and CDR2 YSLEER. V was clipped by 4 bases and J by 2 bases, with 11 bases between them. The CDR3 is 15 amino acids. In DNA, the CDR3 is TGCGCCAGCAGCCGCATAAGAGGCACTAATGAAAAACTGTTTTTT. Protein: CASSRIRGTNEKLFF.

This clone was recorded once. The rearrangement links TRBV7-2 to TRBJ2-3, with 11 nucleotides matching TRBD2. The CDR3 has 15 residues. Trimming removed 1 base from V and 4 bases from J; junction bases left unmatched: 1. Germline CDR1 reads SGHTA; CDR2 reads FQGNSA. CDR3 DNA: TGTGCCAGCAGCTTAGTACTAGCGGGGGCAGATACGCAGTATTTT. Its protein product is CASSLVLAGADTQYF. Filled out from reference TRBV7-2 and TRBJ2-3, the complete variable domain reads GAGVSQSPSNKVTEKGKDVELRCDPISGHTALYWYRQSLGQGLEFLIYFQGNSAPDKSGLPSDRFSAERTGGSVSTLTIQRTQQEDSAVYLCASSLVLAGADTQYFGPGTRLTVL.

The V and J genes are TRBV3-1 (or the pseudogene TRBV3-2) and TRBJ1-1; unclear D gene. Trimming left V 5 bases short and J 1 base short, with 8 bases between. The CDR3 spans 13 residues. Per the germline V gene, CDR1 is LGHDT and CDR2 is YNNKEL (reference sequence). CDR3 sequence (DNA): TGTGCCAGCAGCGTACTGAAGAACACTGAAGCTTTCTTT. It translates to CASSVLKNTEAFF.

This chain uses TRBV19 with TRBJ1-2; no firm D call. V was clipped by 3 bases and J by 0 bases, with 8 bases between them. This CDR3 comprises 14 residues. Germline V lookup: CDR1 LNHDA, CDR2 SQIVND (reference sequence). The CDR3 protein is CASSMWAANYGYTF. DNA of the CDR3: TGTGCCAGTAGTATGTGGGCAGCTAACTATGGCTACACCTTC. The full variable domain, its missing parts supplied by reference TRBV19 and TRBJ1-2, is DGGITQSPKYLFRKEGQNVTLSCEQNLNHDAMYWYRQDPGQGLRLIYYSQIVNDFQKGDIAEGYSVSREKKESFPLTVTSAQKNPTAFYLCASSMWAANYGYTFGSGTRLTVV.

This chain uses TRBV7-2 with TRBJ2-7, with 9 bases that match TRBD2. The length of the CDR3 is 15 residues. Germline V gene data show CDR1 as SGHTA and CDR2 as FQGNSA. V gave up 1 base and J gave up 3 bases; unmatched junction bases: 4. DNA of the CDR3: TGTGCCAGCAGCTTAGAGTCTAGCGGGAACTACGAGCAGTACTTC. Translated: CASSLESSGNYEQYF. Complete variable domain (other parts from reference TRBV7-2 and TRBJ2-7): GAGVSQSPSNKVTEKGKDVELRCDPISGHTALYWYRQSLGQGLEFLIYFQGNSAPDKSGLPSDRFSAERTGGSVSTLTIQRTQQEDSAVYLCASSLESSGNYEQYFGPGTRLTVT.

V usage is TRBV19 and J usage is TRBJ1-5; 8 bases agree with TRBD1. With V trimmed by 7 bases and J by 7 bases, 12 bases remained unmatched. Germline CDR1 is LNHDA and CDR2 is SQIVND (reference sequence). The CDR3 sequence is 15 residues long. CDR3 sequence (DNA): TGTGCCAGTACCCTCGGGCAGGGGGCCTGGCAGCCCCAGCATTTT. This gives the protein CASTLGQGAWQPQHF.

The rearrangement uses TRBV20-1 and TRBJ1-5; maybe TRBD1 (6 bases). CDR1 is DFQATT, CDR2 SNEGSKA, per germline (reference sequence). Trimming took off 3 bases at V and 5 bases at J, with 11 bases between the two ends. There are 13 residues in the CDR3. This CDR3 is CSASSGADQPQHF. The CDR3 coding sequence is TGCAGTGCTAGTTCAGGGGCCGATCAGCCCCAGCATTTT.